The 5 T cell receptor beta chains presented below share a single source sample, sequenced in a study of T cells in Graves' hyperthyroidism and ophthalmopathy. The CDR3 regions of TCR beta were amplified from RNA transcripts. The TCR CDR3 was amplified in a first-round RT-PCR using the HTBI primer set. TCRdb processed the multiplex PCR reads anew with MiXCR; each CDR3 protein has one entry. The table lists roughly 840,000 distinct CDR3 sequences, 35% to 40% of them singletons. The sequenced material came from blood. The receptors were gathered from a man aged 18 to 35 with Graves' hyperthyroidism.

Of note for this clonotype: A clone one base away is much larger, so this may be a read error. The chain recombines TRBV12-3 or TRBV12-4 with TRBJ2-5; maybe TRBD2 (6 bases). V shed 5 bases and J shed 7 bases, with 14 bases lying between them. The CDR3 contains 13 residues. The CDR3 reads CASSHRGLGTQYF. CDR3 in DNA: TGTGCCAGCAGTCATCGGGGACTGGGGACCCAGTACTTC.

Many counts were recorded for this clonotype. This rearrangement joins TRBV24-1 to TRBJ1-4, with TRBD1 as a possible D gene (5 bases). V gave up 3 bases and J gave up 8 bases, with 18 bases separating them. The CDR3 has 16 amino acids. The germline V gene has CDR1 KGHDR and CDR2 SFDVKD. DNA for the CDR3: TGTGCCACCAGTGATGCCGGGACCCCTGGGCCGGAAAAACTGTTTTTT. This translates into CATSDAGTPGPEKLFF.

In its sample, this clonotype was seen a few times. This sequence joins TRBV9 and TRBJ2-7; D call uncertain. This CDR3 is 12 amino acids long. Trimming removed 6 bases at V and 3 bases at J, with 10 bases between. The germline V gene encodes CDR1 SGDLS and CDR2 YYNGEE. The CDR3 DNA is TGTGCCAGCACCGGGCTGAGCTACGAGCAGTACTTC. It yields the protein CASTGLSYEQYF. The full variable domain, rest sourced from reference TRBV9 and TRBJ2-7, is DSGVTQTPKHLITATGQRVTLRCSPRSGDLSVYWYQQSLDQGLQFLIQYYNGEERAKGNILERFSAQQFPDLHSELNLSSLELGDSALYFCASTGLSYEQYFGPGTRLTVT.

About this clonotype itself: This may be a read error, as it is one base from a much larger clone. V gene TRBV19 combines with J gene TRBJ2-6; D uncertain. The V and J ends lost 5 bases and 2 bases respectively, with 7 bases between them. CDR1 is LNHDA, CDR2 SQIVND, per germline (reference sequence). CDR3 length: 14 amino acids. CDR3 sequence: CASSSYPGANVLTF. CDR3 nucleotide sequence: TGTGCCAGTAGTTCATACCCTGGGGCCAACGTCCTGACTTTC.

This clonotype was counted between two and nine times. This chain connects TRBV7-2 to TRBJ1-1, with 10 bases that match TRBD1. The CDR3 covers 16 residues. Losses at the gene ends were 4 bases for V and 5 bases for J; bases not matched to a gene: 10. Germline CDR1 SGHTA, CDR2 FQGNSA. The CDR3 here is CASSSLFDRGRTEAFF. Here the CDR3 DNA reads TGTGCCAGCAGCTCTCTATTTGACAGGGGGCGGACTGAAGCTTTCTTT.